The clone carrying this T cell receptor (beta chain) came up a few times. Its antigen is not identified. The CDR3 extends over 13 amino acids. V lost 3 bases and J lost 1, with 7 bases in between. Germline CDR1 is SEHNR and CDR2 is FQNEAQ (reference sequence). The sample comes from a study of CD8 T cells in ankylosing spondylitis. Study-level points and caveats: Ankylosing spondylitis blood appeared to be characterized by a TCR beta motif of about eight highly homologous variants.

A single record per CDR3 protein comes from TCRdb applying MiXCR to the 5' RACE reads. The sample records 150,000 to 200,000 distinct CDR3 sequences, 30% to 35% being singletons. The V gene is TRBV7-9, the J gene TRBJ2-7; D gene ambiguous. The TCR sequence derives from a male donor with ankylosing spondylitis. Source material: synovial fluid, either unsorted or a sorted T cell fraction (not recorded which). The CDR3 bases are TGTGCCAGCAGCTTGGGCAAGTCCTACGAGCAGTACTTC. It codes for CASSLGKSYEQYF.